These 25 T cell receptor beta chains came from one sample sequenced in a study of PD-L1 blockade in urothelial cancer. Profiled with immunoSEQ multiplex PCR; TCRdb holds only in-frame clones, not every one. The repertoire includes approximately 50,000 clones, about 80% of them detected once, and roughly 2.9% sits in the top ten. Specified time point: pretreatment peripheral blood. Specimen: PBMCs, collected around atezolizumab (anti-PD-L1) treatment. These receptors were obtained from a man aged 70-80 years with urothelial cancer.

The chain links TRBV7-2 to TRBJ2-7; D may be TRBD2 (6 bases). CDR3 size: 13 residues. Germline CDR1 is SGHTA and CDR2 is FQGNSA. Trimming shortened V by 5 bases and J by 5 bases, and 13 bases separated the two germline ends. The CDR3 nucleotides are TGTGCCAGCAGCACCACTAGCATCCACGAGCAGTACTTC. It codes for CASSTTSIHEQYF.

CDR3 nucleotide sequence: TGCGCCAGCAGCCCCGGGACAACAAACACCGGGGAGCTGTTTTTT. Translating gives CASSPGTTNTGELFF. V gene TRBV5-1 combines with J gene TRBJ2-2; TRBD1 might be the D (6 bases). V was cut by 4 bases and J by 2 bases, with 12 bases left in between. Germline-derived CDR1 and CDR2 are SGHRS and YFSETQ. The CDR3 covers 15 residues.

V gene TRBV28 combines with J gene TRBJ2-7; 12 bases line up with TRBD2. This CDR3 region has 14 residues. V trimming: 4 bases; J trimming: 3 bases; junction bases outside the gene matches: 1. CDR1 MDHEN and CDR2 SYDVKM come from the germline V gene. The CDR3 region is CASSSTSGSYEQYF. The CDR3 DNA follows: TGTGCCAGCAGTTCGACTAGCGGGAGCTACGAGCAGTACTTC.

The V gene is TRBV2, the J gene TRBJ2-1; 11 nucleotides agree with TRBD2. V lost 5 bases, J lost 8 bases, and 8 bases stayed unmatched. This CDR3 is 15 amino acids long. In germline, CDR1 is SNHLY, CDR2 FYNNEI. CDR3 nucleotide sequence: TGTGCCAGCAGTCTCACTAGCGGGAGTGGGGATGAGCAGTTCTTC. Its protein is CASSLTSGSGDEQFF.

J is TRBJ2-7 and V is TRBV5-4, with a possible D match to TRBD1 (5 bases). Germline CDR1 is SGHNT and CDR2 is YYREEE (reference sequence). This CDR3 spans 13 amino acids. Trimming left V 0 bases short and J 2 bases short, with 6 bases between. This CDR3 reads CASSLGGPYEQYF. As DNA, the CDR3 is TGTGCCAGCAGCTTGGGGGGCCCCTACGAGCAGTACTTC.

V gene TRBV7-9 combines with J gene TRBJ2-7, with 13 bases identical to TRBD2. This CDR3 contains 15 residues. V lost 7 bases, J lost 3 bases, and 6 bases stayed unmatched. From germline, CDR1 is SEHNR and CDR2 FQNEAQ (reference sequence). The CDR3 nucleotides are TGTGCCAGCATTCAGGGACTAGCGGGAATCTACGAGCAGTACTTC. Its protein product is CASIQGLAGIYEQYF.

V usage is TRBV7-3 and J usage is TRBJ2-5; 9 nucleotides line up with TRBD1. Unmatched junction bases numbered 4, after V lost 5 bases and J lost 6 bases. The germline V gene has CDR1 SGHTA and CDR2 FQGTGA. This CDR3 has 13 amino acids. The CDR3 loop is CASSPDRGQTQYF. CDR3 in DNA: TGTGCCAGCAGCCCGGACAGGGGACAGACCCAGTACTTC.

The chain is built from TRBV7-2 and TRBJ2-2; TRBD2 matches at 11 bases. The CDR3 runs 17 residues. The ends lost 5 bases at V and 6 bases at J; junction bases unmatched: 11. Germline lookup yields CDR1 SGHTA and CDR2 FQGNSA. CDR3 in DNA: TGTGCCAGCAGCGAAAGTGACACTAGCGGGAGTTCCGGGGAGCTGTTTTTT. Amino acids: CASSESDTSGSSGELFF.

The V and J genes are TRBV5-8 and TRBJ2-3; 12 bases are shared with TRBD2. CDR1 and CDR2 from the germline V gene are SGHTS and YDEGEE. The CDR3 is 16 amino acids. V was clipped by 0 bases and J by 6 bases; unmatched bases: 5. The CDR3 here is CASSLAQLAGGDTQYF. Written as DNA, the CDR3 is TGTGCCAGCAGCTTGGCGCAACTAGCGGGAGGTGATACGCAGTATTTT.

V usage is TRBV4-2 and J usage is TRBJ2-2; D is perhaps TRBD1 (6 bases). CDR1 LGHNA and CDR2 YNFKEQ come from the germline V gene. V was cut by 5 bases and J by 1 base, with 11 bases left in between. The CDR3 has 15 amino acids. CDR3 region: CASSETGKNTGELFF. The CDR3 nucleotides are TGTGCCAGCAGCGAGACAGGAAAGAACACCGGGGAGCTGTTTTTT.

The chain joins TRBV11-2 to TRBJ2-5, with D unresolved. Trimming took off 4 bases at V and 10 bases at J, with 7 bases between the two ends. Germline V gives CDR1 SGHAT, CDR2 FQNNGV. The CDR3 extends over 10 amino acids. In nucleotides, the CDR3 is TGTGCCAGCAGCTCCCAGGACCAGTACTTC. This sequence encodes CASSSQDQYF.

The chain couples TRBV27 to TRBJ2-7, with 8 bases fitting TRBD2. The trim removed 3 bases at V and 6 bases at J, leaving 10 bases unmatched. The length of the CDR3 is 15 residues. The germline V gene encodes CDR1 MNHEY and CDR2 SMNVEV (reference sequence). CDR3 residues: CASSLGGTRGSEQYF. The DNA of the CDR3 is TGTGCCAGCAGTTTGGGTGGGACTAGGGGATCCGAGCAGTACTTC.

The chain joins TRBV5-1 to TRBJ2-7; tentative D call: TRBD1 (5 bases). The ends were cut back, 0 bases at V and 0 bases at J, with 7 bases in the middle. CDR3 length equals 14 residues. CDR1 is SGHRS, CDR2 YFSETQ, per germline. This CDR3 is CASSLEGDSYEQYF. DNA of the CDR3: TGCGCCAGCAGCTTGGAAGGGGACTCCTACGAGCAGTACTTC.

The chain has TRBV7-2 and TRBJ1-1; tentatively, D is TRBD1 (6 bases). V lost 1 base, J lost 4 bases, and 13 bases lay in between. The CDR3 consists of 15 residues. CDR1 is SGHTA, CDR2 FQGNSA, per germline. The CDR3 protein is CASSLDGRGATEAFF. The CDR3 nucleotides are TGTGCCAGCAGCTTAGACGGCAGGGGTGCCACTGAAGCTTTCTTT.

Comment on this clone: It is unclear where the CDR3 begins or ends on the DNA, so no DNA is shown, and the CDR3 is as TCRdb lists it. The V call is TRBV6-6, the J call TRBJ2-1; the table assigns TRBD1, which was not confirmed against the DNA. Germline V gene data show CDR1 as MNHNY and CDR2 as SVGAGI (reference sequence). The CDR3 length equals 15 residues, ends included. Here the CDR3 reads CASSTSLRQNNEQFF.

CDR3: CASSLGGGGGTEAFF. In DNA, the CDR3 is TGTGCCAGCAGCTTGGGCGGGGGCGGGGGCACTGAAGCTTTCTTT. This rearrangement joins TRBV5-4 to TRBJ1-1; D is perhaps TRBD1 (6 bases). Looked up from germline, CDR1 is SGHNT and CDR2 is YYREEE (reference sequence). There are 15 residues in the CDR3. V shed 0 bases and J shed 4 bases, with 13 bases lying between them.

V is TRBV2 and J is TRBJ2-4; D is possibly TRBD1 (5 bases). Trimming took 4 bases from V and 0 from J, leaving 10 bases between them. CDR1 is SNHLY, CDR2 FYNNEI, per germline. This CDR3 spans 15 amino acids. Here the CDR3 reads CASSGQTGAKNIQYF. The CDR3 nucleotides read TGTGCCAGCAGTGGACAGACCGGAGCCAAAAACATTCAGTACTTC.

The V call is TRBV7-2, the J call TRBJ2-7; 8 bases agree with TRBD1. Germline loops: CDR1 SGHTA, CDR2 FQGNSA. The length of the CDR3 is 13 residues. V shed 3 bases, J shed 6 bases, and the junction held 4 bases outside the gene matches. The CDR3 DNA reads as TGTGCCAGCAGCTTGCAGGGGGCGGGCGAGCAGTACTTC. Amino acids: CASSLQGAGEQYF.

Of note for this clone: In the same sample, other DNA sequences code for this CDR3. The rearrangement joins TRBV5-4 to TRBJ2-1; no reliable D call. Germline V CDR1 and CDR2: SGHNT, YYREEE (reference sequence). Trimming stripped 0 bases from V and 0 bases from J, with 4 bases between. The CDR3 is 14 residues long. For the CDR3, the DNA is TGTGCCAGCAGCTTGGGCGGCTCCTACAATGAGCAGTTCTTC. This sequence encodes CASSLGGSYNEQFF.

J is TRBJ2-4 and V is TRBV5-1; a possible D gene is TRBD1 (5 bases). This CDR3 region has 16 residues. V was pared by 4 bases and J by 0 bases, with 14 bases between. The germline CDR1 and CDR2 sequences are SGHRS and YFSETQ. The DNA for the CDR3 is TGCGCCAGCAGCCCTCAGGGTACCCTAGCCAAAAACATTCAGTACTTC. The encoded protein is CASSPQGTLAKNIQYF.

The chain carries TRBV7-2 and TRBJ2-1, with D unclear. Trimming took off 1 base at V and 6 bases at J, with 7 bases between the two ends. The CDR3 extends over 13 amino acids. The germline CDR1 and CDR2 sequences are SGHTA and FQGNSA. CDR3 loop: CASSLVATNEQFF. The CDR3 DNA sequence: TGTGCCAGCAGCTTAGTAGCTACCAATGAGCAGTTCTTC.

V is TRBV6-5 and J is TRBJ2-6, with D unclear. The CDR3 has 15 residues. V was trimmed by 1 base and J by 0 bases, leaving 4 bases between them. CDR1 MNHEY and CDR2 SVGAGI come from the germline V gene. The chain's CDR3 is CASSYLSSGANVLTF. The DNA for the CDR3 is TGTGCCAGCAGTTACTTGAGCTCTGGGGCCAACGTCCTGACTTTC.

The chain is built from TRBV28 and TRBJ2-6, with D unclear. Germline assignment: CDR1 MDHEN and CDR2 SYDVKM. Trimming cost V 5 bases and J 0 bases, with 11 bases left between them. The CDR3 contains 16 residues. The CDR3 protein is CASSGHLSSGANVLTF. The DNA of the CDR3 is TGTGCCAGCAGTGGGCACCTGAGCTCTGGGGCCAACGTCCTGACTTTC.

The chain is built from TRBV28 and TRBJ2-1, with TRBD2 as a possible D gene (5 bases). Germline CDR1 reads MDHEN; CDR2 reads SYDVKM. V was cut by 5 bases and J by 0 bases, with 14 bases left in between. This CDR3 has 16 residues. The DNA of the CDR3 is TGTGCCAGCAGTGCCCGGGTAGCGCGCTCCTACAATGAGCAGTTCTTC. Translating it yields CASSARVARSYNEQFF.

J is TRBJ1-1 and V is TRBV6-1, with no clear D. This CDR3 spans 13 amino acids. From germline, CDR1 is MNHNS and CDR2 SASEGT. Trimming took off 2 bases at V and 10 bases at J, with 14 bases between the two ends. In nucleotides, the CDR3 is TGTGCCAGCAGTGAAAGTGGTCGGGATAGAGCTTTCTTT. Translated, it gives CASSESGRDRAFF.